A single T cell receptor (beta chain) is shown here with its context. What it recognizes is unknown. These data come from a study of vaccination effects on CD4 cells after COVID-19. Overall study results and limits: Convalescent patients were scarce, and early post-infection timepoints were absent.

Produced via immunoSEQ multiplex PCR; TCRdb's table is partial and in-frame only. Of 78,000 or so clones listed, around 81% are singletons. This CDR3 is 18 amino acids long. Germline V gives CDR1 KGHSH, CDR2 LQKENI. Unmatched junction bases numbered 14, after V lost 5 bases and J lost 5 bases. Before any sequencing was done, the ViraFEST assay used viral peptide pools to expand antigen-specific CD4+ T cells. The authors isolated CD4+ T cells after more than eight days of culture. According to the study, vaccine recipients showed no prior SARS-CoV-2 infection and negative nucleocapsid antibodies. Each well held 1.5 million to 2.5 million PBMC cultured with roughly 9.7 ug/ml peptides and roughly 9.7 IU/ml IL-2. IL-2 medium took the place of half the medium on both days 3 and 7.

The chain carries TRBV18 and TRBJ2-2; 10 nucleotides match TRBD2. The sequenced sample was CD4+ T cells from PBMCs cultured with SARS-CoV-2 spike peptides, obtained before COVID-19 vaccination. The TCR comes from a human donor who received a COVID-19 vaccine. The CDR3 nucleotides read TGTGCCAGCTCAGCTACCCTACTAGCGGGGCGGCTTACCGGGGAGCTGTTTTTT. Amino acid sequence: CASSATLLAGRLTGELFF.